Listed here are 5 T cell receptor beta chains from one sample, sequenced in a study of vaccination and CD4 T cells after COVID-19. With the Oncomine TCR Beta short-read assay, DNA from cultured CD4+ T cells was sequenced. TCRdb independently ran MiXCR on the PCR reads; one entry per CDR3 protein. The sample consists of approximately 16,000 distinct CDR3 sequences, 26% of them appearing once. Treatment here: roughly 11-day PBMC culture with coronavirus spike peptide pools or control peptides (ViraFEST assay). These receptors' targets are unknown. Sequencing was done on a sample of cultured CD4+ T cells from blood. Source of these receptors: a human donor with COVID-19.

V and J are TRBV5-1 and TRBJ2-3; 10 bases match TRBD2. CDR1 and CDR2 from the germline V gene are SGHRS and YFSETQ. The CDR3 contains 16 residues. Germline trimming cut 3 bases from V and 0 bases from J; bases unmatched to any gene: 4. The CDR3 spells CASSSRTSGSTDTQYF. CDR3 bases: TGCGCCAGCAGCTCCCGGACTAGCGGTAGCACAGATACGCAGTATTTT.

The chain is built from TRBV5-8 and TRBJ1-5; TRBD1 is a possible D gene (6 bases). CDR1 is SGHTS and CDR2 is YDEGEE in the germline V gene. Trimming left V 4 bases short and J 0 bases short, with 14 bases between. The CDR3 extends over 16 amino acids. CDR3 sequence: CASSPDSGYSNQPQHF. The CDR3 coding sequence is TGTGCCAGCAGCCCGGACAGCGGTTATAGCAATCAGCCCCAGCATTTT.

The chain combines TRBV20-1 with TRBJ2-7; possibly TRBD2 for D (5 bases). The CDR3 length is 15 residues. V shed 3 bases and J shed 1 base, with 16 bases lying between them. CDR1 is DFQATT, CDR2 SNEGSKA, per germline (reference sequence). The CDR3 loop reads CSASPRRGTSYEQYF. In DNA form, the CDR3 reads TGCAGTGCTAGTCCTAGACGGGGAACTTCCTACGAGCAGTACTTC.

The chain links TRBV2 to TRBJ1-1; D is unclear. V dropped 7 bases and J dropped 2 bases, with 11 bases sitting between them. CDR1 is SNHLY and CDR2 is FYNNEI in the germline V gene. This CDR3 is 13 amino acids long. The CDR3 sequence is CASMKGGNTEAFF. In DNA, the CDR3 is TGTGCCAGCATGAAAGGAGGAAACACTGAAGCTTTCTTT.

The chain combines TRBV30 with TRBJ1-1; D is possibly TRBD1 (6 bases). The germline V gene has CDR1 GTSNPN and CDR2 SVGIG (reference sequence). Trimming took off 0 bases at V and 4 bases at J, with 12 bases between the two ends. The CDR3 has 14 residues. The CDR3 DNA reads TGTGCCTGGAGTGTTCTTGGGGGCCGCACTGAAGCTTTCTTT. Encoded protein: CAWSVLGGRTEAFF. The variable domain in full, completed from reference TRBV30 and TRBJ1-1, reads SQTIHQWPATLVQPVGSPLSLECTVEGTSNPNLYWYRQAAGRGLQLLFYSVGIGQISSEVPQNLSASRPQDRQFILSSKKLLLSDSGFYLCAWSVLGGRTEAFFGQGTRLTVV.